This TCR beta chain stems from a study of blood T cell repertoires in COVID-19. Overall study: COVID-19 samples, acute and convalescent, were from the United States, Italy and Spain. PBMCs, B-cell-depleted T cells, or T cells provided the cDNA or gDNA that made up the material.

In the original workflow: Amplification of reference gene primers provided the estimated nucleated cell counts. Repertoires were generated with immunoSEQ multiplex PCR, while TCRdb's copy carries only in-frame clones and drops some. Clone size and V and J calls were adopted from that table, with D and trimming inferred from the DNA. The sample contains 55,000 to 70,000 clones, 92% of which appear only once. CDR3 length: 15 residues. Germline loops: CDR1 MNHEY, CDR2 SMNVEV (reference sequence). V was shortened by 3 bases and J by 7 bases, with 15 bases between the two germline ends. This chain connects TRBV27 to TRBJ2-2; no definite D call. Sequenced material: peripheral blood. The origin of this receptor is a human donor in a cohort sampled during active COVID-19. The CDR3, as DNA: TGTGCCAGCAGTTTCGTAGCCAGATCCCACGGGGAGCTGTTTTTT. Residues: CASSFVARSHGELFF.